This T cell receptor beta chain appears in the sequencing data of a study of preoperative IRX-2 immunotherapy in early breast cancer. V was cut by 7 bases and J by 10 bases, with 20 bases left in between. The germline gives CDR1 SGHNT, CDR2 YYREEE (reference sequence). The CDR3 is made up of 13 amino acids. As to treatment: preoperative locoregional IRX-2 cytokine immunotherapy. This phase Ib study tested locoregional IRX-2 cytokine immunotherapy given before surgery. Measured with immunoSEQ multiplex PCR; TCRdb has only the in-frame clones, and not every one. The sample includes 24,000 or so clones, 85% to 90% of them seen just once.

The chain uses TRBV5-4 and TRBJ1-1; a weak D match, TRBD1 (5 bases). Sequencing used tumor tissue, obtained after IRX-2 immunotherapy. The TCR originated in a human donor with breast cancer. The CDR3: CASGPDSQVVAFF. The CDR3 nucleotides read TGTGCCAGCGGCCCCGACAGCCAGGTTGTAGCTTTCTTT.